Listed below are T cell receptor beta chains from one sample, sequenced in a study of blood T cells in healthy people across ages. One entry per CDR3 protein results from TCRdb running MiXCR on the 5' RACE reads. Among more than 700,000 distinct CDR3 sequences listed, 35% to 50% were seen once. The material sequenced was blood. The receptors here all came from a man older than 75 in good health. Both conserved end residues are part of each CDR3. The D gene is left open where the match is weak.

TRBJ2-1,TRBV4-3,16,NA,CASSQDWGVSYNEQFF
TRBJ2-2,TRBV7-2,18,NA,CASSLGQARRSNTGELFF
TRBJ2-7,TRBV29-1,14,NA,CSVGPSGAANEQYF
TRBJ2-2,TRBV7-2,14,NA,CASSFDSYTGELFF
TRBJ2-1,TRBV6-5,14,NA,CASTRDNSYNEQFF
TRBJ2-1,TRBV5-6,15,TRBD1,CASSLRQGAPNEQFF
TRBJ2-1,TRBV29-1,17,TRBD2,CSVEDLTSGRVYNEQFF
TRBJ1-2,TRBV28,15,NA,CASKSRSAANYGYTF
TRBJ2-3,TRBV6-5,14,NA,CANSPPGPTDTQYF
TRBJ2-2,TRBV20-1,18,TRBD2,CSARTGLADHANTGELFF
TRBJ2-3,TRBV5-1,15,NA,CASSLINNSGDTQYF
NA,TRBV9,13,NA,CASSEGSYNEQYF
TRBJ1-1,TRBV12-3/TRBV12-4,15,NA,CASSLARGGKTEAFF
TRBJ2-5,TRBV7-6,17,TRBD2,CASSFPTSETDTDTQYF
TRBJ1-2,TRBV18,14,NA,CASSPPGGYYGYTF
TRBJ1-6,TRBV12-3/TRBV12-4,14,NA,CASRDGTINSPLHF
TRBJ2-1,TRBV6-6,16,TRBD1,CASSYSTGTVPNEQFF
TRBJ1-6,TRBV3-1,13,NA,CASGPRGRSPLHF
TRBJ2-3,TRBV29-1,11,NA,CSVQSFGTQYF
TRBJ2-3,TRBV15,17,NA,CATSRDVGGASTDTQYF
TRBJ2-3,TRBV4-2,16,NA,CASSQVVAVSTDTQYF
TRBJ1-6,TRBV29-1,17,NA,CSASEDRLTSYNSPLHF
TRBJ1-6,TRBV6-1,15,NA,CASTEQQAPNSPLHF
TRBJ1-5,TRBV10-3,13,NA,CATRTVSNQPQHF